This is a list of T cell receptor beta chains from one sample in a study of T cell responses to AZD1222 COVID-19 vaccine. Assay: immunoSEQ multiplex PCR; the TCRdb copy retains only in-frame clones and omits some. The sample lists some 81,000 clones, approximately 86% occurring once. The starting material was peripheral blood, obtained 28 days after the second AZD1222 dose. Receptors originate from an adult who received the AZD1222 COVID-19 vaccine. The CDR3 runs from the conserved cysteine through the conserved F or W. A D gene is named only where the DNA matches it firmly. Expanded clones get a size class; other rows say once, few or many, or leave the size out.

D | J | V | size | CDR3 | DNA
TRBD1 | TRBJ2-1 | TRBV4-1 | NA | CASSLTGQGGYNEQFF | TGCGCCAGCAGCCTAACCGGACAGGGGGGATACAATGAGCAGTTCTTC
NA | TRBJ2-6 | TRBV7-3 | NA | CASSGPAQGVLSGANVLTF | TGTGCCAGCAGCGGACCGGCGCAGGGCGTCCTCTCTGGGGCCAACGTCCTGACTTTC
NA | TRBJ2-6 | TRBV5-1 | NA | CASSNQSGANVLTF | TGCGCCAGCAGTAACCAGTCCGGGGCCAACGTCCTGACTTTC
NA | TRBJ1-3 | TRBV5-5 | NA | CASSLNQPSGNTIYF | TGTGCCAGCAGCTTAAACCAACCCTCTGGAAACACCATATATTTT
NA | TRBJ2-5 | TRBV11-3 | NA | CASSRDGGGRETQYF | TGTGCCAGCAGTCGAGATGGAGGGGGGAGGGAGACCCAGTACTTC
NA | TRBJ2-7 | TRBV18 | NA | CASSPPHRGEQYF | TGTGCCAGCTCACCGCCACATCGGGGAGAGCAGTACTTC
NA | TRBJ1-5 | TRBV18 | NA | CASAEGRDQPQHF | TGTGCCAGCGCCGAAGGTCGGGATCAGCCCCAGCATTTT
TRBD1 | TRBJ1-6 | TRBV4-1 | few | CASSHPDDRALTSPLHF | TGCGCCAGCAGCCACCCCGACGACAGGGCCCTCACGTCACCCCTCCACTTT
NA | TRBJ2-3 | TRBV10-1 | NA | CASSESETDTQYF | TGCGCCAGCAGTGAGTCGGAGACAGATACGCAGTATTTT
NA | TRBJ1-2 | TRBV19 | NA | CASRPTGLSNYGYTF | TGTGCCAGTAGGCCGACAGGATTGAGTAACTATGGCTACACCTTC
NA | TRBJ1-4 | TRBV6-5 | NA | CASIPWGVGEKLFF | TGTGCCAGCATCCCGTGGGGGGTAGGCGAAAAACTGTTTTTT
TRBD2 | TRBJ2-7 | TRBV4-1 | once | CASSLAPSSGGRSSYEQYF | TGCGCCAGCAGCCTCGCCCCTTCTAGCGGGGGGCGAAGCTCCTACGAGCAGTACTTC
TRBD1 | TRBJ1-4 | TRBV5-1 | NA | CASSWTGDEKLFF | TGCGCCAGCAGCTGGACAGGGGACGAAAAACTGTTTTTT
NA | TRBJ2-2 | TRBV27 | NA | CASSLWGLAVTSSGELFF | TGTGCCAGCAGTTTATGGGGTCTAGCTGTTACCTCGAGCGGGGAGCTGTTTTTT